This T cell receptor (beta chain) was observed in a study of beta chain features in type 1 diabetes. Study-level results: In patients and controls equally, PCR might favor templates that are shorter. For Type 1 diabetes patients, all four CD4+ subsets carried TCRB CDR3s that were moderately but significantly shorter.

About this clone: Its specificity is not known.

Since all of the isolated RNA was reverse transcribed, expressed TCRB transcripts were what got sequenced. Assay: immunoSEQ multiplex PCR; the TCRdb copy retains only in-frame clones and omits some. Of a few hundred thousand clones detected, approximately 30% appear once; the ten largest clones hold 0.065%. The sample comprised naive CD4+ T cells from blood. This TCR derives from a man aged 18 to 29 in good health.

CDR3 DNA: TGTGCCAGCAGCCGATCTAGCGGGGCTAACACCGGGGAGCTGTTTTTT. Protein product: CASSRSSGANTGELFF. The chain links TRBV4-2 to TRBJ2-2, with 9 bases matching TRBD2. CDR1 LGHNA and CDR2 YNFKEQ come from the germline V gene. This CDR3 region has 16 residues. The ends lost 4 bases at V and 2 bases at J; junction bases unmatched: 5.